The 21 T cell receptor beta chains below come from one sample, sequenced in a study of cytomegalovirus exposure and HLA in healthy donors. With 60 Vbeta and 13 Jbeta primers, the PCR was carried out. The protocol was immunoSEQ multiplex PCR, while the TCRdb copy is restricted to in-frame clones and leaves out a portion. The data show 150,000 or so clones, around 78% seen once. The sequencing sample was made of PBMCs. The receptors were gathered from a woman between 35 and 50 years old in good health and CMV-seronegative.

The chain uses TRBV27 and TRBJ2-2; 10 positions match TRBD2. Looked up from germline, CDR1 is MNHEY and CDR2 is SMNVEV (reference sequence). This CDR3 has 16 amino acids. Unmatched junction bases numbered 9, after V lost 4 bases and J lost 7 bases. CDR3 in amino acids: CASSSAAGGGSGELFF. The DNA of the CDR3 is TGTGCCAGCAGTTCAGCAGCGGGAGGGGGAAGCGGGGAGCTGTTTTTT.

This chain connects TRBV4-2 to TRBJ2-3, with TRBD2 matching 15 bases. The CDR3 loop spans 17 amino acids. The junction had 6 bases not matched to a gene; V was cut back by 3 bases and J by 5 bases. CDR1 is LGHNA, CDR2 YNFKEQ, per germline. The CDR3 nucleotides read TGTGCCAGCAGCCAGGCGGGACTAGCGGGAGGTAAAGATACGCAGTATTTT. This gives the protein CASSQAGLAGGKDTQYF.

This clone was recorded only once. In the same sample, other DNA sequences code for this CDR3. CDR3: CAWSVQVDQPQHF. In DNA, the CDR3 is TGTGCCTGGAGTGTACAGGTGGATCAGCCCCAGCATTTT. This rearrangement joins TRBV30 to TRBJ1-5; TRBD1 is a possible D gene (5 bases). The CDR3 sequence is 13 residues long. V lost 0 bases, J lost 5 bases, and 8 bases lay in between. The germline V gene encodes CDR1 GTSNPN and CDR2 SVGIG (reference sequence). Drawing the rest from reference TRBV30 and TRBJ1-5, the complete variable domain is SQTIHQWPATLVQPVGSPLSLECTVEGTSNPNLYWYRQAAGRGLQLLFYSVGIGQISSEVPQNLSASRPQDRQFILSSKKLLLSDSGFYLCAWSVQVDQPQHFGDGTRLSIL.

The J gene is TRBJ1-5, the V gene TRBV5-1; D remains ambiguous. In germline, CDR1 is SGHRS, CDR2 YFSETQ. This CDR3 contains 14 residues. Trimming stripped 0 bases from V and 4 bases from J, with 8 bases between. CDR3 loop: CASSLDGQNQPQHF. The CDR3 nucleotides are TGCGCCAGCAGCTTGGATGGGCAGAATCAGCCCCAGCATTTT.

The V gene is TRBV29-1, the J gene TRBJ1-1; D unresolved. The ends were cut back, 4 bases at V and 1 base at J, with 10 bases in the middle. The germline CDR1 and CDR2 sequences are SQVTM and ANQGSEA. The CDR3 is 13 amino acids. The DNA of the CDR3 is TGCAGCGTTGCCGGCAGGCCGAACACTGAAGCTTTCTTT. Amino acids: CSVAGRPNTEAFF.

The chain is built from TRBV7-8 and TRBJ2-5; TRBD1 is a possible D gene (6 bases). This CDR3 has 14 amino acids. CDR1 is SGHVS and CDR2 is FQNEAQ in the germline V gene. Trimming shortened V by 5 bases and J by 2 bases, and 12 bases separated the two germline ends. The CDR3 here is CASSTSDRQETQYF. DNA for the CDR3: TGTGCCAGCAGCACTTCTGACAGGCAAGAGACCCAGTACTTC.

Remarks on this clone: The same CDR3 can be traced to other DNA sequences in this sample. V gene TRBV6-1 combines with J gene TRBJ1-1; 8 bases align to TRBD1. The germline V gene encodes CDR1 MNHNS and CDR2 SASEGT. There are 15 residues in the CDR3. The V segment lost 8 bases and the J segment 5 bases; nucleotides outside the gene matches: 13. The CDR3 sequence is CASQKGVTGDTEAFF. The CDR3, as DNA: TGTGCCAGCCAAAAAGGGGTGACAGGGGATACTGAAGCTTTCTTT.

V usage is TRBV14 and J usage is TRBJ2-3, with 14 bases lining up with TRBD2. V was pared by 4 bases and J by 3 bases, with 15 bases of the junction left unmatched. CDR3 length: 20 amino acids. The V gene's germline CDR1 is SGHDN and CDR2 FVKESK. Here the CDR3 reads CASSLSGTSGSFVGTDTQYF. The CDR3 region has the DNA TGTGCCAGCAGCCTTTCCGGGACTAGCGGGAGCTTCGTCGGGACAGATACGCAGTATTTT.

A note on this clone: The same CDR3 can be traced to other DNA sequences in this sample. The V call is TRBV6-4, the J call TRBJ1-5; no definite D call. The CDR3 spans 15 residues. Trimming left V 3 bases short and J 3 bases short, with 12 bases between. CDR1 and CDR2 (germline): MRHNA, SNTAGT. CDR3 sequence (DNA): TGTGCCAGCAGTGAAAGTGGCAGGCCCAATCAGCCCCAGCATTTT. Translated, it gives CASSESGRPNQPQHF.

The chain links TRBV6-1 to TRBJ1-1, with a tentative D call TRBD1 (5 bases). The CDR3 is made up of 15 amino acids. The V gene lost 0 bases and the J gene lost 8 bases, with 16 bases spanning the gap. CDR1 is MNHNS and CDR2 is SASEGT in the germline V gene. For the CDR3, the DNA is TGTGCCAGCAGTGAAGCGCATGGGGGGGGGAGGGAAGCTTTCTTT. Translating gives CASSEAHGGGREAFF.

V and J are TRBV19 and TRBJ2-7, with TRBD2 as a possible D gene (5 bases). V lost 3 bases to trimming and J lost 6 bases, with 15 bases between them. Per the germline V gene, CDR1 is LNHDA and CDR2 is SQIVND (reference sequence). The CDR3 is made up of 14 amino acids. For the CDR3, the DNA is TGTGCCAGTAGTATGGGTTTTAGCGCCGGCGAGCAGTACTTC. It specifies CASSMGFSAGEQYF.

The genes are TRBV2 and TRBJ2-5; D possibly corresponds to TRBD2 (5 bases). Trimming shortened V by 8 bases and J by 2 bases, and 6 bases separated the two germline ends. The CDR3 totals 11 residues. CDR1 and CDR2 from the germline V gene are SNHLY and FYNNEI. In nucleotides, the CDR3 is TGTGCCAGCGGGAGACAAGAGACCCAGTACTTC. This codes for CASGRQETQYF. Filled out from reference TRBV2 and TRBJ2-5, the complete variable domain reads EPEVTQTPSHQVTQMGQEVILRCVPISNHLYFYWYRQILGQKVEFLVSFYNNEISEKSEIFDDQFSVERPDGSNFTLKIRSTKLEDSAMYFCASGRQETQYFGPGTRLLVL.

The chain has TRBV7-8 and TRBJ2-3; 15 nucleotides agree with TRBD2. V lost 4 bases, J lost 2 bases, and 16 bases stayed unmatched. Looked up from germline, CDR1 is SGHVS and CDR2 is FQNEAQ. The CDR3 length is 21 residues. CDR3 in amino acids: CASSSDRRTSGRAWYTDTQYF. In DNA form, the CDR3 reads TGTGCCAGCAGCTCCGATAGAAGGACTAGCGGGAGGGCCTGGTACACAGATACGCAGTATTTT.

Concerning this clone itself: The junction departs from the called germline gene at one end, perhaps through a read error. The gene calls are TRBV19 and TRBJ2-5, with 9 bases fitting TRBD2. Germline CDR1 is LNHDA and CDR2 is SQIVND (reference sequence). This CDR3 comprises 16 residues. The CDR3 sequence: CANSIRLAAYQETQYF. CDR3 bases: TGTGCCAATAGTATCCGACTAGCGGCATACCAAGAGACCCAGTACTTC.

The chain combines TRBV30 with TRBJ2-7, with a possible D match to TRBD2 (5 bases). Germline V gene lookup returns CDR1 GTSNPN and CDR2 SVGIG (reference sequence). The CDR3 extends over 11 amino acids. The V end lost 6 bases, the J end lost 3 bases, and 9 bases lay between the germline ends. CDR3 loop: CACGLLYEQYF. Written as DNA, the CDR3 is TGTGCCTGCGGACTCCTCTACGAGCAGTACTTC.

V and J are TRBV7-8 and TRBJ2-1, with 13 bases that match TRBD2. The CDR3 is made up of 15 amino acids. V lost 5 bases and J lost 6; bases outside the gene matches: 4. In germline, CDR1 is SGHVS, CDR2 FQNEAQ. In nucleotides, the CDR3 is TGTGCCAGCAGCCCCCGGACTAGCGGGAGCAATGAGCAGTTCTTC. It yields the protein CASSPRTSGSNEQFF.

V usage is TRBV10-3 and J usage is TRBJ1-5; TRBD1 might be the D (5 bases). V was pared by 10 bases and J by 6 bases, with 28 bases between. The CDR3 consists of 17 residues. Looked up from germline, CDR1 is ENHRY and CDR2 is SYGVKD. The CDR3: CATGSGEFGRKIQPQHF. DNA for the CDR3: TGTGCCACCGGTTCGGGGGAATTCGGCAGGAAGATTCAGCCCCAGCATTTT.

The chain couples TRBV19 to TRBJ2-7; 9 nucleotides match TRBD2. V was pared by 6 bases and J by 0 bases, with 3 bases of the junction left unmatched. The germline gives CDR1 LNHDA, CDR2 SQIVND (reference sequence). CDR3 length: 14 amino acids. CDR3 loop: CASRISGSSYEQYF. CDR3 DNA: TGTGCCAGTAGGATTAGCGGGAGCTCCTACGAGCAGTACTTC. Full variable domain (missing parts from reference TRBV19 and TRBJ2-7): DGGITQSPKYLFRKEGQNVTLSCEQNLNHDAMYWYRQDPGQGLRLIYYSQIVNDFQKGDIAEGYSVSREKKESFPLTVTSAQKNPTAFYLCASRISGSSYEQYFGPGTRLTVT.

The rearrangement joins TRBV30 to TRBJ2-3; 8 bases agree with TRBD2. CDR1 and CDR2 (germline): GTSNPN, SVGIG (reference sequence). CDR3 length equals 15 residues. V shed 6 bases and J 6 bases; nucleotides not matched to a gene: 14. The CDR3 nucleotides read TGTGCCTGTACGACTAGCGCGGGAAGTAGCGATACGCAGTATTTT. The encoded protein is CACTTSAGSSDTQYF.

The rearrangement uses TRBV2 and TRBJ2-7; 7 bases line up with TRBD2. CDR1 and CDR2 from the germline V gene are SNHLY and FYNNEI. This CDR3 region has 16 residues. The V gene end was trimmed by 5 bases and the J gene end by 4 bases; junction bases not matched to a gene: 14. The CDR3 nucleotides read TGTGCCAGCAGTCCCCGCGGGGCGGGAGAATGGTACGAGCAGTACTTC. Its translation: CASSPRGAGEWYEQYF.

This clone was picked up a small number of times. V and J are TRBV9 and TRBJ2-2, with TRBD2 matching over 14 bases. The trim removed 0 bases at V and 6 bases at J, leaving 10 bases unmatched. Germline lookup yields CDR1 SGDLS and CDR2 YYNGEE. This CDR3 contains 19 residues. The DNA for the CDR3 is TGTGCCAGCAGCGTAGTACTTCTCGGGACTAGCGGGGGAGCCGGGGAGCTGTTTTTT. It translates to CASSVVLLGTSGGAGELFF.